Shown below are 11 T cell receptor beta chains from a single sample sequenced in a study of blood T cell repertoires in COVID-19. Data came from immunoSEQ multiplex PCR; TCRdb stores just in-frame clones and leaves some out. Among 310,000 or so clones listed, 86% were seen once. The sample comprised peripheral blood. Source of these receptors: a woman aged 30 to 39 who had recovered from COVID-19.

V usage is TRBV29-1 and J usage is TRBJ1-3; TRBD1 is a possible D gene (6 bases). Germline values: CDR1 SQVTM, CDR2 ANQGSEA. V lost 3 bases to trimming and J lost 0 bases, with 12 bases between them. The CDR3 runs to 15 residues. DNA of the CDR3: TGCAGCGTTGAGGAGACGGACAGCTCTGGAAACACCATATATTTT. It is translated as CSVEETDSSGNTIYF.

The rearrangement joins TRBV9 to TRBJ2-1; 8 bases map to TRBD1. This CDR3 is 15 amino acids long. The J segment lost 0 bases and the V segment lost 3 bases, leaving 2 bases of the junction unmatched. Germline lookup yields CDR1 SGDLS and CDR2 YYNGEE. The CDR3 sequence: CASSAGQGSYNEQFF. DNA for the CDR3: TGTGCCAGCAGCGCCGGACAGGGCTCCTACAATGAGCAGTTCTTC.

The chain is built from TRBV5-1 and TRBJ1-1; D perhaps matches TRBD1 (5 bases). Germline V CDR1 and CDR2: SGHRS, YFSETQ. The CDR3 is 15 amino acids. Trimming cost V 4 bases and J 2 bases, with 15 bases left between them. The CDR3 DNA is TGCGCCAGCAGCCAGGCATGGGGCCCTAACACTGAAGCTTTCTTT. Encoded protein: CASSQAWGPNTEAFF.

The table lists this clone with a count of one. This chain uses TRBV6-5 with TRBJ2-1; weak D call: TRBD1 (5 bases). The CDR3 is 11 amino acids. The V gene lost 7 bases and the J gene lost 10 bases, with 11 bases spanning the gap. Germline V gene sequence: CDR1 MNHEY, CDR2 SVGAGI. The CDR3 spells CASTMGREQFF. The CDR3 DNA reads TGTGCCAGCACCATGGGGCGGGAGCAGTTCTTC.

CDR3 nucleotide sequence: TGTGCCAGAAGCCTACGAGCGGGAGGCCGCACAGATACGCAGTATTTT. Translated: CARSLRAGGRTDTQYF. The V gene is TRBV5-3, the J gene TRBJ2-3; 9 nucleotides match TRBD2. TRBV5-3 is an ORF, with its function uncertain. This CDR3 region has 16 residues. V gave up 4 bases and J gave up 1 base; unmatched junction bases: 7.

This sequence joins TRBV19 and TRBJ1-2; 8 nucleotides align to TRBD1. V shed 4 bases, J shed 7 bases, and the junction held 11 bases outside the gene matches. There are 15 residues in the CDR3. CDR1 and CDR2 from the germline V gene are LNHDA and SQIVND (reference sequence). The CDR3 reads CASSTWTGLGGGYTF. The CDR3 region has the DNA TGTGCCAGTAGTACGTGGACAGGGCTAGGTGGTGGCTACACCTTC.

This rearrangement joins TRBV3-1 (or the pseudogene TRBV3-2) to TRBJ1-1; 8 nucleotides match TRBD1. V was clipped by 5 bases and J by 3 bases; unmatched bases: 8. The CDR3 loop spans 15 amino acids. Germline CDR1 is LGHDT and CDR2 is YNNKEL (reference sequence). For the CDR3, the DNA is TGTGCCAGCAGCTTTAACAGGGGGGAAGACACTGAAGCTTTCTTT. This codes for CASSFNRGEDTEAFF.

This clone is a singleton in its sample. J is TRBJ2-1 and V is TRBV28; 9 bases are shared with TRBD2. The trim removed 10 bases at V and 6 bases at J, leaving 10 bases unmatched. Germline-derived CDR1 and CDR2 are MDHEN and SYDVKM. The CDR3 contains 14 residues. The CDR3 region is CATHIAGVFNEQFF. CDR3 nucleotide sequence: TGTGCCACCCATATAGCGGGAGTTTTCAATGAGCAGTTCTTC.

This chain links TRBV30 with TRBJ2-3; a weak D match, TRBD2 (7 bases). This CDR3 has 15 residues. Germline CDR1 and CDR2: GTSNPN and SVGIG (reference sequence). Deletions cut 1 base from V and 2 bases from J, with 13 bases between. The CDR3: CAWSGEGGTTDTQYF. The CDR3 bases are TGTGCCTGGAGTGGAGAGGGGGGGACCACAGATACGCAGTATTTT.

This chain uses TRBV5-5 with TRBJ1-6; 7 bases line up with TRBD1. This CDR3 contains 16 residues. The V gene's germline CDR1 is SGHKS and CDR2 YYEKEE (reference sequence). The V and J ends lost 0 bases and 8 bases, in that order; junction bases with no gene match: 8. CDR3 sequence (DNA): TGTGCCAGCAGCTTGGCCGGGGGACAGACCTATTCACCCCTCCACTTT. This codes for CASSLAGGQTYSPLHF.

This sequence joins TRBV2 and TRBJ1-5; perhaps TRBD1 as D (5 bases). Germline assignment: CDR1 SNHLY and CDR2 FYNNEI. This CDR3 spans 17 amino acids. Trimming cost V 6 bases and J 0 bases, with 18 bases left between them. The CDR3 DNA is TGTGCCAGCAGAGGGAGGGCAGGGAGCTATAGCAATCAGCCCCAGCATTTT. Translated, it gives CASRGRAGSYSNQPQHF.